One sample yielded the 30 T cell receptor beta chains listed below, sequenced in a study of blood T cell repertoires in COVID-19. TCRdb's table, derived via immunoSEQ multiplex PCR, lists solely in-frame clones and lacks some. The sample contains approximately 110,000 clones, approximately 88% of which appear only once. Sequenced input: peripheral blood. The receptors were gathered from a woman in her seventies with acute or convalescent COVID-19.

For the CDR3, the DNA is TGTGCCAGCAGACCTTTTAGGGGGGGGGATACTGAAGCTTTCTTT. Translated, it gives CASRPFRGGDTEAFF. This rearrangement joins TRBV6-5 to TRBJ1-1, with D tentatively TRBD1 (6 bases). Germline CDR1 and CDR2: MNHEY and SVGAGI. The CDR3 length is 15 residues. V dropped 6 bases and J dropped 5 bases, with 19 bases sitting between them.

The CDR3 DNA reads TGTGCCAGCAGCATGGGACAGGCGCTCTACGAGCAGTACTTC. Its protein product is CASSMGQALYEQYF. The V gene is TRBV11-2, the J gene TRBJ2-7, with 8 bases that match TRBD1. The germline CDR1 and CDR2 sequences are SGHAT and FQNNGV. The CDR3 runs 14 residues. V gave up 5 bases and J gave up 3 bases; unmatched junction bases: 6.

The V call is TRBV6-5, the J call TRBJ2-1; D is possibly TRBD1 (5 bases). This CDR3 region has 14 residues. Germline V CDR1 and CDR2: MNHEY, SVGAGI. The V end lost 0 bases, the J end lost 9 bases, and 12 bases lay between the germline ends. CDR3: CASSYSPGTGEQFF. CDR3 nucleotide sequence: TGTGCCAGCAGTTACTCCCCAGGCACAGGTGAGCAGTTCTTC.

The genes are TRBV10-3 and TRBJ2-3; 15 bases map to TRBD2. V lost 5 bases to trimming and J lost 1 base; unmatched junction nucleotides: 4. The CDR3 extends over 17 amino acids. Germline-derived CDR1 and CDR2 are ENHRY and SYGVKD. The CDR3 sequence is CAISTGLAGGGTDTQYF. CDR3 sequence (DNA): TGTGCCATCAGTACGGGACTAGCGGGAGGTGGCACAGATACGCAGTATTTT.

The V gene is TRBV6-4, the J gene TRBJ1-1, with TRBD1 as a possible D gene (5 bases). This CDR3 comprises 13 residues. V lost 3 bases to trimming and J lost 5 bases, with 10 bases between them. CDR1 and CDR2 from the germline V gene are MRHNA and SNTAGT. CDR3 residues: CASSEGQGTEAFF. The CDR3 DNA sequence: TGTGCCAGCAGTGAGGGGCAGGGTACTGAAGCTTTCTTT.

This clone has a handful of counts. The V gene is TRBV5-4, the J gene TRBJ1-2, with 10 bases lining up with TRBD1. The CDR3 extends over 15 amino acids. Germline CDR1 reads SGHNT; CDR2 reads YYREEE (reference sequence). With V trimmed by 4 bases and J by 5 bases, 8 bases remained unmatched. The CDR3 nucleotides read TGTGCCAGCAGCCTCCGGGACAGGGGACAATATGGCTACACCTTC. Residues: CASSLRDRGQYGYTF.

CDR3 DNA sequence: TGTGCCAGCAGCTTGGTGGTATCGGGCACTGAAGCTTTCTTT. Translating gives CASSLVVSGTEAFF. The V gene is TRBV5-6, the J gene TRBJ1-1; D remains unclear. The CDR3 runs 14 residues. Trimming removed 0 bases from V and 4 bases from J, with 10 bases in between. Per germline, CDR1 SGHDT and CDR2 YYEEEE.

The chain joins TRBV4-2 to TRBJ1-2; D unclear. Germline CDR1 LGHNA, CDR2 YNFKEQ. Trimming pared 0 bases from V and 4 bases from J, leaving 9 bases between. The CDR3 spans 14 residues. The CDR3 is CASSQDRRSYGYTF. CDR3 sequence (DNA): TGTGCCAGCAGCCAAGATAGGAGGAGCTATGGCTACACCTTC.

Regarding this clone: Within the sample, other DNA sequences also encode this same CDR3. This chain joins TRBV10-3 and TRBJ1-4, with 7 bases lining up with TRBD1. The germline gives CDR1 ENHRY, CDR2 SYGVKD. CDR3 size: 13 residues. With V trimmed by 4 bases and J by 5 bases, 1 base remained unmatched. DNA of the CDR3: TGTGCCATCAGTGGACAGGGAAATGAAAAACTGTTTTTT. It translates to CAISGQGNEKLFF.

The chain carries TRBV4-2 and TRBJ2-2, with a weak D call TRBD2 (5 bases). From germline, CDR1 is LGHNA and CDR2 YNFKEQ. The CDR3 is made up of 14 amino acids. V lost 1 base and J 7 bases, leaving 10 bases between the germline ends. CDR3 loop: CASSQGERGGELFF. CDR3 sequence (DNA): TGTGCCAGCAGCCAAGGAGAACGGGGCGGGGAGCTGTTTTTT.

The chain carries TRBV19 and TRBJ1-1, with D perhaps matching TRBD1 (6 bases). The germline gives CDR1 LNHDA, CDR2 SQIVND (reference sequence). V lost 6 bases to trimming and J lost 6 bases, with 14 bases between them. This CDR3 comprises 13 residues. The CDR3 DNA follows: TGTGCCAGTAGGGAACAGGGCCTAGCTGAAGCTTTCTTT. Translated: CASREQGLAEAFF. Supplemented by reference TRBV19 and TRBJ1-1, the full variable domain reads DGGITQSPKYLFRKEGQNVTLSCEQNLNHDAMYWYRQDPGQGLRLIYYSQIVNDFQKGDIAEGYSVSREKKESFPLTVTSAQKNPTAFYLCASREQGLAEAFFGQGTRLTVV.

The CDR3 protein is CAWSVLTSNSPLHF. The CDR3 DNA follows: TGTGCCTGGAGTGTACTGACTTCGAATTCACCCCTCCACTTT. The V call is TRBV30, the J call TRBJ1-6; D remains ambiguous. V was clipped by 0 bases and J by 7 bases, with 10 bases between them. Germline V lookup: CDR1 GTSNPN, CDR2 SVGIG (reference sequence). The CDR3 runs to 14 residues.

The DNA of the CDR3 is TGTGCCAGCAGCTGGACAGGGGGGTTCAATCAGCCCCAGCATTTT. The encoded protein is CASSWTGGFNQPQHF. The rearrangement joins TRBV6-5 to TRBJ1-5, with 10 bases that match TRBD1. The germline CDR1 and CDR2 sequences are MNHEY and SVGAGI. CDR3 length: 15 amino acids. The junction had 5 bases not matched to a gene; V was cut back by 6 bases and J by 3 bases.

There are a few counts of this clone. V gene TRBV2 combines with J gene TRBJ2-1; D remains unclear. The CDR3 covers 13 residues. Germline V gives CDR1 SNHLY, CDR2 FYNNEI. Trimming left V 2 bases short and J 9 bases short, with 11 bases between. The CDR3 here is CASSENLVGEQFF. In DNA form, the CDR3 reads TGTGCCAGCAGTGAAAACTTGGTCGGTGAGCAGTTCTTC.

The chain joins TRBV5-1 to TRBJ1-2; 7 bases map to TRBD1. The V segment lost 5 bases and the J segment 8 bases; nucleotides outside the gene matches: 9. CDR3 length: 13 residues. Germline V CDR1 and CDR2: SGHRS, YFSETQ. The chain's CDR3 is CASRPTGEDGYTF. CDR3 coding DNA: TGCGCCAGCAGGCCTACAGGGGAGGACGGCTACACCTTC.

The chain has TRBV4-1 and TRBJ2-3; the match to TRBD1 covers 7 bases. The CDR3 is made up of 15 amino acids. The junction had 0 bases not matched to a gene; V was cut back by 0 bases and J by 0 bases. Germline CDR1 and CDR2: MGHRA and YSYEKL. The CDR3 bases are TGCGCCAGCAGCCAAGAGGACAGGAGCACAGATACGCAGTATTTT. Translated, it gives CASSQEDRSTDTQYF.

The rearrangement joins TRBV10-3 to TRBJ1-6; no reliable D call. V dropped 3 bases and J dropped 14 bases, with 14 bases sitting between them. The CDR3 is 13 residues long. Germline CDR1 ENHRY, CDR2 SYGVKD. CDR3 nucleotides: TGTGCCATCAGTGATTCTAGGGAGCAGGCCCTCCACTTT. Translation: CAISDSREQALHF.

This chain links TRBV19 with TRBJ2-7; D is perhaps TRBD1 (5 bases). Trimming left V 8 bases short and J 5 bases short, with 19 bases between. The germline V gene encodes CDR1 LNHDA and CDR2 SQIVND (reference sequence). This CDR3 has 14 residues. CDR3 sequence: CASPPYRSRDEQYF. The CDR3 coding sequence is TGTGCCAGTCCACCATACAGGTCTCGCGACGAGCAGTACTTC.

This clone has only a few counts. The rearrangement uses TRBV27 and TRBJ2-1; a possible D gene is TRBD2 (5 bases). The ends were cut back, 3 bases at V and 4 bases at J, with 10 bases in the middle. The CDR3 consists of 14 residues. In germline, CDR1 is MNHEY, CDR2 SMNVEV (reference sequence). The CDR3 reads CASSLSGIYNEQFF. The CDR3 DNA is TGTGCCAGCAGTTTGTCGGGGATATACAATGAGCAGTTCTTC.

V is TRBV21-1 and J is TRBJ2-5; the table's D call, TRBD2, has no DNA check behind it. TRBV21-1 is labeled a pseudogene. CDR3 length: 15 amino acids. CDR3: CASGTLAGGRETQYF. The CDR3 DNA reads as TGTGCCAGCGGGACACTAGCGGGAGGGCGAGAGACCCAGTACTTC.

The chain is built from TRBV2 and TRBJ2-5, with 12 bases lining up with TRBD1. The CDR3 has 15 amino acids. Germline loops: CDR1 SNHLY, CDR2 FYNNEI. The trim removed 7 bases at V and 4 bases at J, leaving 7 bases unmatched. CDR3 DNA: TGTGCCAGCACCTCCGGGACAGGGGGCAGAGAGACCCAGTACTTC. As protein: CASTSGTGGRETQYF.

The rearrangement uses TRBV19 and TRBJ2-2, with D perhaps matching TRBD2 (7 bases). Germline V lookup: CDR1 LNHDA, CDR2 SQIVND (reference sequence). This CDR3 contains 19 residues. V lost 1 base to trimming and J lost 2 bases, with 20 bases between them. The CDR3 spells CASSIGRGGSRFNTGELFF. The CDR3 DNA reads TGTGCCAGTAGTATAGGAAGGGGGGGGTCCCGATTTAACACCGGGGAGCTGTTTTTT.

The chain is built from TRBV5-1 and TRBJ1-2; 7 bases match TRBD1. V lost 4 bases, J lost 5 bases, and 2 bases stayed unmatched. This CDR3 has 12 amino acids. The germline CDR1 and CDR2 sequences are SGHRS and YFSETQ. CDR3 sequence (DNA): TGCGCCAGCAGCCAGACAGGGTATGGCTACACCTTC. Translation gives CASSQTGYGYTF.

J is TRBJ1-5 and V is TRBV5-1; D call uncertain. V lost 1 base and J lost 0, with 8 bases in between. The CDR3 runs 15 residues. Germline V gene lookup returns CDR1 SGHRS and CDR2 YFSETQ. For the CDR3, the DNA is TGCGCCAGCAGCTTGATAGACTCTAGCAATCAGCCCCAGCATTTT. It is translated as CASSLIDSSNQPQHF.

The J gene is TRBJ1-1, the V gene TRBV29-1; 7 nucleotides match TRBD1. The ends lost 6 bases at V and 4 bases at J; junction bases unmatched: 14. CDR3 size: 15 residues. Germline-derived CDR1 and CDR2 are SQVTM and ANQGSEA. Written as DNA, the CDR3 is TGCAGCGTCCGGACAGGTCCCACTTCGGGCACTGAAGCTTTCTTT. It specifies CSVRTGPTSGTEAFF.

V gene TRBV19 combines with J gene TRBJ2-7; 12 nucleotides agree with TRBD1. Unmatched junction bases numbered 4, after V lost 2 bases and J lost 8 bases. Per germline, CDR1 LNHDA and CDR2 SQIVND (reference sequence). The CDR3 consists of 14 residues. CDR3 DNA sequence: TGTGCCAGTAGTATACCGGGACAGGGGGCGAAGCAGTACTTC. This translates into CASSIPGQGAKQYF.

V is TRBV15 and J is TRBJ1-2; maybe TRBD1 (6 bases). V was trimmed by 1 base and J by 4 bases, leaving 13 bases between them. Germline CDR1 LNHNV, CDR2 YYDKDF (reference sequence). The CDR3 totals 15 residues. The CDR3 DNA reads as TGTGCCACCAGCAGAGGGTCGGACAGAGTCTATGGCTACACCTTC. This codes for CATSRGSDRVYGYTF.

The V and J genes are TRBV25-1 and TRBJ1-3; D is unclear. The CDR3 is made up of 15 amino acids. Trimming cost V 5 bases and J 0 bases, with 11 bases left between them. The germline V gene encodes CDR1 MGHDK and CDR2 SYGVNS. As DNA, the CDR3 is TGTGCCAGCAGTCTTTCTAGGAGCTCTGGAAACACCATATATTTT. It translates to CASSLSRSSGNTIYF.

V is TRBV3-1 (or the pseudogene TRBV3-2) and J is TRBJ2-7; perhaps TRBD1 as D (6 bases). Germline CDR1 reads LGHDT; CDR2 reads YNNKEL (reference sequence). CDR3 length: 14 amino acids. Trimming removed 5 bases at V and 2 bases at J, with 13 bases between. The CDR3 here is CASSMTGSTYEQYF. The DNA of the CDR3 is TGTGCCAGCAGCATGACAGGCTCGACCTACGAGCAGTACTTC.

This chain connects TRBV6-6 to TRBJ1-1, with 7 bases lining up with TRBD1. From germline, CDR1 is MNHNY and CDR2 SVGAGI (reference sequence). V shed 2 bases and J 4 bases; nucleotides not matched to a gene: 4. The CDR3 covers 14 residues. In DNA, the CDR3 is TGTGCCAGCAGTTACGGACAGGTTGGCACTGAAGCTTTCTTT. It specifies CASSYGQVGTEAFF.